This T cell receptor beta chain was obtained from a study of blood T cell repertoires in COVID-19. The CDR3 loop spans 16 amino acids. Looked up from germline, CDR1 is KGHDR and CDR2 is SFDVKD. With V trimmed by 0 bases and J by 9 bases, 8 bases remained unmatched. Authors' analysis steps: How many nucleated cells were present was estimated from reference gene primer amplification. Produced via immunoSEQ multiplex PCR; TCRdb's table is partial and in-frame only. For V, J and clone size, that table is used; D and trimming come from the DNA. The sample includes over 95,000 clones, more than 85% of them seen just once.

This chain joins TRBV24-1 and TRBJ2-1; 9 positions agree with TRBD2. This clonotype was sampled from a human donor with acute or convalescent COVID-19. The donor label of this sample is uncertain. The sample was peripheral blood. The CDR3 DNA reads TGTGCCACCAGTGATTTGCTTAGCGGGAGTTTTGGTGAGCAGTTCTTC. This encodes CATSDLLSGSFGEQFF.